This T cell receptor (beta chain) derives from a study of PD-1 blockade in classical Hodgkin lymphoma. Assay: immunoSEQ multiplex PCR; the TCRdb copy retains only in-frame clones and omits some. Among around 28,000 clones listed, about 85% were seen once. With respect to this clone: No antigen is known for it.

Germline CDR1 and CDR2: LNHDA and SQIVND (reference sequence). The length of the CDR3 is 12 residues. V lost 6 bases, J lost 5 bases, and 3 bases stayed unmatched. Study-level points and caveats: Partial responders and progressors had significantly lower baseline TCR diversity.

Time point: cycle 4 day 1 (C4D1), after 6 weeks of nivolumab. Brentuximab vedotin exposure varied, and every patient relapsed after autologous stem cell transplantation. Purification of CD4+ T cells from thawed PBMCs was achieved by magnetic negative selection. The chain couples TRBV19 to TRBJ2-5, with 7 bases matching TRBD2. This clonotype originated in a human donor with classical Hodgkin lymphoma. This material consisted of CD4+ T cells from blood, taken before the fourth cycle of nivolumab. Here the CDR3 reads CASSQGGETQYF. CDR3 DNA sequence: TGTGCCAGTAGCCAGGGAGGGGAGACCCAGTACTTC.